These 9 T cell receptor beta chains were sequenced from one sample in a study of human T cells and chemical hapten exposure. Using its own MiXCR run on the RACE reads, TCRdb lists one record per CDR3 protein. The data show tens of thousands of distinct CDR3 sequences, 11% seen once. Time point in this sample: patch test 3, about 24 weeks after DPC sensitization. The treatment denotes: therapeutic diphenylcyclopropenone sensitization with weekly scalp DPC. Sequenced here: whole blood, sampled in connection with sensitization to the hapten diphenylcyclopropenone (DPC). Source of these receptors: a woman in her fifties or sixties with alopecia areata. Some clones in this sample may be carry-over from other donors' samples.

At least ten counts were recorded for this clonotype. V is TRBV5-1 and J is TRBJ2-5; possible D gene TRBD2, 5 bases. V was shortened by 4 bases and J by 2 bases, with 12 bases between the two germline ends. This CDR3 comprises 14 residues. CDR1 is SGHRS and CDR2 is YFSETQ in the germline V gene. The CDR3: CASSRDGGQETQYF. CDR3 bases: TGCGCCAGCAGCAGGGATGGAGGACAAGAGACCCAGTACTTC.

This clonotype was observed many times. V usage is TRBV5-4 and J usage is TRBJ2-1; 8 nucleotides match TRBD2. The junction had 11 bases not matched to a gene; V was cut back by 0 bases and J by 9 bases. The CDR3 runs to 16 residues. Germline V gene sequence: CDR1 SGHNT, CDR2 YYREEE (reference sequence). CDR3 bases: TGTGCCAGCAGCTTGGGGGGGACTAGTGGACCACCTGAGCAGTTCTTC. This encodes CASSLGGTSGPPEQFF.

Many counts were recorded for this clonotype. J is TRBJ2-7 and V is TRBV5-1; D tentatively reads TRBD1 or TRBD2 (5 bases each). CDR3 size: 13 residues. Germline V CDR1 and CDR2: SGHRS, YFSETQ. Trimming cost V 4 bases and J 2 bases, with 10 bases left between them. The CDR3 here is CASSDGTTYEQYF. The CDR3 region has the DNA TGCGCCAGCAGCGACGGGACCACCTACGAGCAGTACTTC.

The chain combines TRBV7-6 with TRBJ2-1, with D possibly TRBD1 on 6 matching bases. The CDR3 runs 20 residues. The germline V and J ends were trimmed by 1 base and 9 bases, with 31 bases remaining between them. In germline, CDR1 is SGHVS, CDR2 FNYEAQ. The CDR3 here is CASSLEPTLRQAYVSIEQFF. Written as DNA, the CDR3 is TGTGCCAGCAGCTTAGAACCCACCCTTCGACAGGCTTATGTCTCGATTGAGCAGTTCTTC.

This clonotype was recorded a few times. The rearrangement joins TRBV7-2 to TRBJ2-1, with 7 bases identical to TRBD1. Unmatched junction bases numbered 14, after V lost 7 bases and J lost 14 bases. Germline loops: CDR1 SGHTA, CDR2 FQGNSA. This CDR3 region has 13 residues. DNA for the CDR3: TGTGCCAGCACAGGGGGATCAACGACTCGTAAGTTCTTC. It yields the protein CASTGGSTTRKFF. Drawing the rest from reference TRBV7-2 and TRBJ2-1, the complete variable domain is GAGVSQSPSNKVTEKGKDVELRCDPISGHTALYWYRQSLGQGLEFLIYFQGNSAPDKSGLPSDRFSAERTGGSVSTLTIQRTQQEDSAVYLCASTGGSTTRKFFGPGTRLTVL.

This clonotype was recorded at least ten times. The CDR3 sequence is CASSMYSGANVLTF. The CDR3 nucleotides read TGTGCCAGCAGCATGTACTCTGGGGCCAACGTCCTGACTTTC. This chain links TRBV5-4 with TRBJ2-6; no clear D gene. V was trimmed by 4 bases and J by 0 bases, leaving 5 bases between them. Germline CDR1 SGHNT, CDR2 YYREEE (reference sequence). This CDR3 has 14 amino acids.

This clonotype was seen repeatedly, ten times or more. The genes are TRBV6-1 and TRBJ1-6; possible D gene TRBD1, 5 bases. V was cut by 0 bases and J by 3 bases, with 12 bases left in between. Germline-derived CDR1 and CDR2 are MNHNS and SASEGT. The CDR3 has 17 residues. CDR3 nucleotides: TGTGCCAGCAGTGAAGCGGCGACAGCAAACTATAATTCACCCCTCCACTTT. Amino acid sequence: CASSEAATANYNSPLHF.

In this sample, this clonotype turned up a few times. This chain uses TRBV5-1 with TRBJ1-6, with 9 bases fitting TRBD1. Germline V gene data show CDR1 as SGHRS and CDR2 as YFSETQ. The CDR3 has 15 amino acids. V trimming: 4 bases; J trimming: 6 bases; junction bases outside the gene matches: 5. The CDR3 loop reads CASSQGQGRNSPLHF. The CDR3 DNA reads as TGCGCCAGCAGCCAGGGACAGGGCCGTAATTCACCCCTCCACTTT.

This clonotype has ten or more counts. V usage is TRBV28 and J usage is TRBJ1-5, with a tentative D call TRBD1 (5 bases). Germline values: CDR1 MDHEN, CDR2 SYDVKM. With 7 bases removed from V and 0 bases from J, the gap between germline ends came to 13 bases. The CDR3 spans 15 residues. Here the CDR3 reads CASIWDRYSNQPQHF. The CDR3 nucleotides are TGTGCCAGCATTTGGGACCGTTATAGCAATCAGCCCCAGCATTTT.